This is a list of T cell receptor beta chains from one sample in a study of T cells after yellow fever vaccination. TCRdb fed the 5' RACE reads into MiXCR, producing one record per CDR3 protein. The table lists around 350,000 distinct CDR3 sequences, 6.2% of them singletons, with 15% in the top ten. Sequences were derived from PBMCs, sampled 5 days after the yellow fever booster vaccination. Receptors were obtained from a man in his thirties or forties who received the YFV17D yellow fever vaccine. Both conserved end residues are part of each CDR3. Fields, in order: CDR3 length, D gene, clone size, V gene, J gene, CDR3 DNA, CDR3 protein. D genes are given only for firm matches. For some rows the clone size is stated as once, few or many, or as a class when expanded; others skip it.

CDR3 length: 16
D gene: TRBD2
clone size: few
V gene: TRBV5-1
J gene: TRBJ2-1
CDR3 DNA: TGCGCCAGCAGCTTGAGCGGGAGGTTGTCCTACAATGAGCAGTTCTTC
CDR3 protein: CASSLSGRLSYNEQFF

CDR3 length: 16
D gene: TRBD2
clone size: few
V gene: TRBV7-2
J gene: TRBJ2-7
CDR3 DNA: TGTGCCAGCAGCTCCACCTCGGGACTAGCGGGAGTTGAGCAGTACTTC
CDR3 protein: CASSSTSGLAGVEQYF

CDR3 length: 16
D gene: -
clone size: -
V gene: TRBV18
J gene: TRBJ2-2
CDR3 DNA: TGTGCCAGCTCACCGTGGACGGCCGCGAACACCGGGGAGCTGTTTTTT
CDR3 protein: CASSPWTAANTGELFF

CDR3 length: 15
D gene: -
clone size: many
V gene: TRBV5-1
J gene: TRBJ2-2
CDR3 DNA: TGCGCCAGCAGACTCGCCCTCGAGAACACCGGGGAGCTGTTTTTT
CDR3 protein: CASRLALENTGELFF

CDR3 length: 14
D gene: -
clone size: many
V gene: TRBV5-1
J gene: TRBJ2-2
CDR3 DNA: TGCGCCAGCCGAACGAGGTCGGGCACCGGGGAGCTGTTTTTT
CDR3 protein: CASRTRSGTGELFF

CDR3 length: 11
D gene: -
clone size: few
V gene: TRBV20-1
J gene: TRBJ2-4
CDR3 DNA: TGCAGTGCCGGTCGGGTGGACATTCAGTACTTC
CDR3 protein: CSAGRVDIQYF

CDR3 length: 15
D gene: -
clone size: many
V gene: TRBV5-6
J gene: TRBJ2-3
CDR3 DNA: TGTGCCAGCAGCTTGGAGGGCACCTCGGGCGGCACGCAGTATTTT
CDR3 protein: CASSLEGTSGGTQYF

CDR3 length: 15
D gene: TRBD1
clone size: many
V gene: TRBV6-5
J gene: TRBJ2-7
CDR3 DNA: TGTGCCAGCAGTTACTCAGACAGGGGGCTGTACGAGCAGTACTTC
CDR3 protein: CASSYSDRGLYEQYF

CDR3 length: 12
D gene: -
clone size: many
V gene: TRBV29-1
J gene: TRBJ2-7
CDR3 DNA: TGCAGCGTCGCCGACAGCTTAGACGAGCAGTACTTC
CDR3 protein: CSVADSLDEQYF

CDR3 length: 17
D gene: TRBD2
clone size: many
V gene: TRBV5-6
J gene: TRBJ2-1
CDR3 DNA: TGTGCCAGCAGCTTGGGTGCGGGAGGGGCTGGGGGCTATGAGCAGTTCTTC
CDR3 protein: CASSLGAGGAGGYEQFF

CDR3 length: 14
D gene: -
clone size: -
V gene: TRBV5-1
J gene: TRBJ2-3
CDR3 DNA: TGCGCCAGCAGCAAGACAGGTCCCGAAGATACGCAGTATTTT
CDR3 protein: CASSKTGPEDTQYF

CDR3 length: 16
D gene: TRBD2
clone size: few
V gene: TRBV5-1
J gene: TRBJ2-1
CDR3 DNA: TGCGCCAGCAGCCTCCCCGGGACTAGCGGGTACAATGAGCAGTTCTTC
CDR3 protein: CASSLPGTSGYNEQFF

CDR3 length: 14
D gene: -
clone size: many
V gene: TRBV7-2
J gene: TRBJ2-5
CDR3 DNA: TGTGCCAGCAGTGGGCAGAGGGCGAAAGAGACCCAGTACTTC
CDR3 protein: CASSGQRAKETQYF

CDR3 length: 12
D gene: -
clone size: many
V gene: TRBV7-9
J gene: TRBJ2-1
CDR3 DNA: TGTGCCAGCAGAGTAGACCGGAATGAGCAGTTCTTC
CDR3 protein: CASRVDRNEQFF

CDR3 length: 15
D gene: TRBD1
clone size: -
V gene: TRBV20-1
J gene: TRBJ1-5
CDR3 DNA: TGCAGTGCTAGCTCACAGGGGTCCGCCAATCAGCCCCAGCATTTT
CDR3 protein: CSASSQGSANQPQHF

CDR3 length: 15
D gene: -
clone size: many
V gene: TRBV29-1
J gene: TRBJ2-7
CDR3 DNA: TGCAGCGTTGACCAAGTGTCTGGGAGCTCCTACGAGCAGTACTTC
CDR3 protein: CSVDQVSGSSYEQYF

CDR3 length: 12
D gene: -
clone size: few
V gene: TRBV12-3/TRBV12-4
J gene: TRBJ1-2
CDR3 DNA: TGTGCCAGCAGTTCAGGGGCTCGGGGCTACACCTTC
CDR3 protein: CASSSGARGYTF

CDR3 length: 16
D gene: TRBD2
clone size: few
V gene: TRBV6-1
J gene: TRBJ2-1
CDR3 DNA: TGTGCCAGCCGAACTAGCGGGAGGGGGAGAGGCAATGAGCAGTTCTTC
CDR3 protein: CASRTSGRGRGNEQFF

CDR3 length: 15
D gene: -
clone size: -
V gene: TRBV7-2
J gene: TRBJ2-3
CDR3 DNA: TGTGCCAGCAGCTTAGCGGGGGGAGTACCAGATACGCAGTATTTT
CDR3 protein: CASSLAGGVPDTQYF

CDR3 length: 17
D gene: TRBD2
clone size: few
V gene: TRBV20-1
J gene: TRBJ2-7
CDR3 DNA: TGCAGTGCTAGTACGGCTAGCGGGACTACTTTACGAAGGGAGCAGTACTTC
CDR3 protein: CSASTASGTTLRREQYF

CDR3 length: 13
D gene: -
clone size: -
V gene: TRBV20-1
J gene: TRBJ1-5
CDR3 DNA: TGCAGTGCTAGAGTTACGGAAAATCAGCCCCAGCATTTT
CDR3 protein: CSARVTENQPQHF

CDR3 length: 17
D gene: TRBD2
clone size: -
V gene: TRBV20-1
J gene: TRBJ2-3
CDR3 DNA: TGCAGTGCCCACGACCCTAGCGGGAGAGGTAGAACAGATACGCAGTATTTT
CDR3 protein: CSAHDPSGRGRTDTQYF

CDR3 length: 13
D gene: -
clone size: few
V gene: TRBV20-1
J gene: TRBJ2-7
CDR3 DNA: TGCAGTGTTATCGACAGGAGCTCCTACGAGCAGTACTTC
CDR3 protein: CSVIDRSSYEQYF

CDR3 length: 15
D gene: -
clone size: few
V gene: TRBV6-1
J gene: TRBJ2-5
CDR3 DNA: TGTGCCAGCAGTGAAAACCGGATTTCACAAGAGACCCAGTACTTC
CDR3 protein: CASSENRISQETQYF

CDR3 length: 15
D gene: -
clone size: few
V gene: TRBV10-3
J gene: TRBJ2-5
CDR3 DNA: TGTGCCATCAGTGAGTCGGACAGCCCTGCTCGGACCCAGTACTTC
CDR3 protein: CAISESDSPARTQYF

CDR3 length: 15
D gene: TRBD2
clone size: few
V gene: TRBV28
J gene: TRBJ2-1
CDR3 DNA: TGTGCCAGCAGTACTCAACTAGCGGGAGCCCATGAGCAGTTCTTC
CDR3 protein: CASSTQLAGAHEQFF

CDR3 length: 13
D gene: -
clone size: -
V gene: TRBV18
J gene: TRBJ2-5
CDR3 DNA: TGTGCCAGCTCCCCAACGTTGGAGGAGACCCAGTACTTC
CDR3 protein: CASSPTLEETQYF

CDR3 length: 16
D gene: TRBD2
clone size: many
V gene: TRBV28
J gene: TRBJ2-3
CDR3 DNA: TGTGCCAGCAGTTTGAGGACTAGCGGCTTGGGAGATACGCAGTATTTT
CDR3 protein: CASSLRTSGLGDTQYF

CDR3 length: 18
D gene: -
clone size: many
V gene: TRBV3-1
J gene: TRBJ2-1
CDR3 DNA: TGTGCCAGCAGCCAGACCCCGGGGGTAGCGGTTTCCTACAATGAGCAGTTCTTC
CDR3 protein: CASSQTPGVAVSYNEQFF

CDR3 length: 13
D gene: -
clone size: few
V gene: TRBV7-2
J gene: TRBJ1-2
CDR3 DNA: TGTGCCAGCAGCTGGAGGACAGACTATGGCTACACCTTC
CDR3 protein: CASSWRTDYGYTF

CDR3 length: 19
D gene: TRBD2
clone size: few
V gene: TRBV15
J gene: TRBJ2-3
CDR3 DNA: TGTGCCACCAGCGGCACGGGACAAGGGACTAGCGGGACTGAAGATACGCAGTATTTT
CDR3 protein: CATSGTGQGTSGTEDTQYF

CDR3 length: 14
D gene: -
clone size: few
V gene: TRBV12-3/TRBV12-4
J gene: TRBJ1-1
CDR3 DNA: TGTGCCAGCAGCCTCGTCAGGGGCTATTCGGAAGCTTTCTTT
CDR3 protein: CASSLVRGYSEAFF

CDR3 length: 14
D gene: -
clone size: -
V gene: TRBV20-1
J gene: TRBJ2-3
CDR3 DNA: TGCAGTGCTAGCCTGGTCCGTAGCACAGATACGCAGTATTTT
CDR3 protein: CSASLVRSTDTQYF

CDR3 length: 17
D gene: TRBD2
clone size: -
V gene: TRBV5-1
J gene: TRBJ2-1
CDR3 DNA: TGCGCCAGCAGCCCGATGATGACTAGCGGGAGGGAGAATGAGCAGTTCTTC
CDR3 protein: CASSPMMTSGRENEQFF

CDR3 length: 15
D gene: -
clone size: many
V gene: TRBV29-1
J gene: TRBJ2-3
CDR3 DNA: TGCAGCGCGAAATGGTCTAGCACCGGGACAGATACGCAGTATTTT
CDR3 protein: CSAKWSSTGTDTQYF

CDR3 length: 13
D gene: -
clone size: few
V gene: TRBV18
J gene: TRBJ2-1
CDR3 DNA: TGTGCCAGCTCACCCAACAGGGAGACTGAGCAGTTCTTC
CDR3 protein: CASSPNRETEQFF

CDR3 length: 19
D gene: -
clone size: -
V gene: TRBV6-2/TRBV6-3
J gene: TRBJ1-1
CDR3 DNA: TGTGCCAGCAGTTACCGGGGGAAACGCGTTTTTTCAACTAACACTGAAGCTTTCTTT
CDR3 protein: CASSYRGKRVFSTNTEAFF

CDR3 length: 16
D gene: TRBD2
clone size: -
V gene: TRBV6-1
J gene: TRBJ2-1
CDR3 DNA: TGTGCCAGCAGTCCCCTTCTAGCGGGAGGGAACAATGAGCAGTTCTTC
CDR3 protein: CASSPLLAGGNNEQFF

CDR3 length: 17
D gene: TRBD2
clone size: -
V gene: TRBV5-6
J gene: TRBJ2-1
CDR3 DNA: TGTGCCAGCAGCGGGGGGATAGCGGGTTACTCCTACAATGAGCAGTTCTTC
CDR3 protein: CASSGGIAGYSYNEQFF

CDR3 length: 19
D gene: -
clone size: few
V gene: TRBV20-1
J gene: TRBJ2-3
CDR3 DNA: TGCTGTGCTAGAGTCCCAAGGGGGAAGAGCGGGGTCAGCACAGATACGCAGTATTTT
CDR3 protein: CCARVPRGKSGVSTDTQYF

CDR3 length: 13
D gene: -
clone size: few
V gene: TRBV19
J gene: TRBJ2-7
CDR3 DNA: TGTGCCAGTAGTTCTGCAGTGTACGCGGAGCAGTACTTC
CDR3 protein: CASSSAVYAEQYF

CDR3 length: 15
D gene: -
clone size: -
V gene: TRBV19
J gene: TRBJ2-7
CDR3 DNA: TGTGCCAGTAGCCCCGCCTCGGAAGGGATTTACGAGCAGTACTTC
CDR3 protein: CASSPASEGIYEQYF

CDR3 length: 12
D gene: -
clone size: many
V gene: TRBV29-1
J gene: TRBJ1-1
CDR3 DNA: TGCAGCGTTGGGGTGGGGGGCACTGAAGCTTTCTTT
CDR3 protein: CSVGVGGTEAFF

CDR3 length: 14
D gene: -
clone size: -
V gene: TRBV4-3
J gene: TRBJ2-7
CDR3 DNA: TGCGCCAGCAGCCAAGATGTGGAGTTAGGGGAGCAGTACTTC
CDR3 protein: CASSQDVELGEQYF

CDR3 length: 12
D gene: -
clone size: few
V gene: TRBV20-1
J gene: TRBJ2-4
CDR3 DNA: TGCAGTGCGCATAGCGGAAAAAACATTCAGTACTTC
CDR3 protein: CSAHSGKNIQYF

CDR3 length: 13
D gene: -
clone size: few
V gene: TRBV20-1
J gene: TRBJ2-5
CDR3 DNA: TGCAGTGCGGTTGCGTCCTTGGGAGAGACCCAGTACTTC
CDR3 protein: CSAVASLGETQYF

CDR3 length: 14
D gene: TRBD1
clone size: many
V gene: TRBV29-1
J gene: TRBJ2-1
CDR3 DNA: TGCAGCGTTAATCCGGGACAGAGATACAATGAGCAGTTCTTC
CDR3 protein: CSVNPGQRYNEQFF

CDR3 length: 15
D gene: -
clone size: -
V gene: TRBV18
J gene: TRBJ2-7
CDR3 DNA: TGTGCCAGCTCACCCGGGTCCGGGGGAGTCTACGAGCAGTACTTC
CDR3 protein: CASSPGSGGVYEQYF

CDR3 length: 17
D gene: TRBD2
clone size: -
V gene: TRBV20-1
J gene: TRBJ2-6
CDR3 DNA: TGCAGTGCTAGAGAACTAGCGGGAAGAGGTGGGGCCAACGTCCTGACTTTC
CDR3 protein: CSARELAGRGGANVLTF

CDR3 length: 13
D gene: TRBD1
clone size: many
V gene: TRBV30
J gene: TRBJ2-7
CDR3 DNA: TGTGCCTGGAGTGTCGACAGGGTGGGCGAGCAGTACTTC
CDR3 protein: CAWSVDRVGEQYF

CDR3 length: 15
D gene: TRBD1
clone size: -
V gene: TRBV18
J gene: TRBJ2-5
CDR3 DNA: TGTGCCAGCTCACCACAGACAGGGGAAGGGGAGACCCAGTACTTC
CDR3 protein: CASSPQTGEGETQYF

CDR3 length: 14
D gene: -
clone size: -
V gene: TRBV12-5
J gene: TRBJ2-1
CDR3 DNA: TGTGCTAGTGGTTCGGGACTCACCTTGAATGAGCAGTTCTTC
CDR3 protein: CASGSGLTLNEQFF

CDR3 length: 13
D gene: -
clone size: -
V gene: TRBV20-1
J gene: TRBJ2-2
CDR3 DNA: TGCAGTGCTAGAGAGACTTCGACCGGGGAGCTGTTTTTT
CDR3 protein: CSARETSTGELFF